A selection of T cell receptor beta chains follows, all from one sample in a study of cytomegalovirus exposure and HLA in healthy donors. Assay used: immunoSEQ multiplex PCR; TCRdb lists only in-frame clones, some missing. The sample shows 150,000 to 200,000 clones, over 60% of them seen only once. The sample was PBMCs. The receptors stem from a woman between 25 and 40 years old in good health and CMV-seronegative. Both conserved end residues are part of each CDR3. A D gene is named only where the DNA matches it firmly. Some rows mark clone size as missing; the rest say once, few, many or name a class of expanded clone.

>15|TRBJ1-2|-|-|TRBV11-2
CASSFVGREYYGYTF
TGTGCCAGCAGCTTCGTAGGCAGGGAATACTATGGCTACACCTTC
>16|TRBJ2-2|once|-|TRBV25-1
CASSELVSANTGELFF
TGTGCCAGCAGTGAACTTGTAAGCGCGAACACCGGGGAGCTGTTTTTT
>10|TRBJ2-7|-|-|TRBV14
CASSFYEQYF
TGTGCCAGCTCCTTCTACGAGCAGTACTTC
>15|TRBJ1-1|-|-|TRBV9
CASSWGGQGRSEAFF
TGTGCCAGCAGCTGGGGCGGGCAGGGGCGTTCTGAAGCTTTCTTT
>13|TRBJ2-7|-|-|TRBV27
CASSLAGGGEQYF
TGTGCCAGCAGTTTAGCGGGTGGTGGCGAGCAGTACTTC
>15|TRBJ2-4|few|TRBD2|TRBV5-4
CASSPLAGAENIQYF
TGTGCCAGCAGCCCTCTCGCGGGAGCGGAGAACATTCAGTACTTC
>13|TRBJ1-3|-|-|TRBV9
CASSIEGVNTIYF
TGTGCCAGCAGCATAGAAGGGGTAAACACCATATATTTT
>14|TRBJ2-7|-|-|TRBV7-9
CASSLNRDSYEQYF
TGTGCCAGCAGCCTTAACAGGGACTCCTACGAGCAGTACTTC
>14|TRBJ1-1|-|-|TRBV9
CASSVGGGRTEAFF
TGTGCCAGCAGCGTAGGGGGGGGGCGAACTGAAGCTTTCTTT
>15|TRBJ1-4|-|TRBD1|TRBV9
CASSEGQGTAEKLFF
TGTGCCAGCAGCGAGGGACAGGGGACGGCTGAAAAACTGTTTTTT
>13|TRBJ1-4|-|-|TRBV6-1
CASSDQGGEKLFF
TGTGCCAGCAGTGACCAGGGTGGTGAAAAACTGTTTTTT
>13|TRBJ1-2|-|-|TRBV30
CAWSVSQGHGYTF
TGTGCCTGGAGTGTATCCCAGGGCCATGGCTACACCTTC
>12|TRBJ1-1|few|-|TRBV28
CASSLAGSPAFF
TGTGCCAGCAGTTTAGCAGGGTCGCCAGCTTTCTTT
>12|TRBJ1-4|few|-|TRBV19
CASSGPRGGLFF
TGTGCCAGTAGTGGCCCCAGGGGCGGACTGTTTTTT
>15|TRBJ2-2|-|-|TRBV9
CASSVPGMNTGELFF
TGTGCCAGCAGCGTTCCAGGGATGAACACCGGGGAGCTGTTTTTT
>13|TRBJ2-1|few|-|TRBV5-6
CASSLYNGNEQFF
TGTGCCAGCAGCCTCTACAACGGGAATGAGCAGTTCTTC
>14|TRBJ1-5|few|TRBD1|TRBV5-1
CASSQDTGEQPQHF
TGCGCCAGCAGCCAAGACACAGGGGAGCAGCCCCAGCATTTT
>16|TRBJ2-5|few|TRBD2|TRBV7-2
CASSLGLAGPKETQYF
TGTGCCAGCAGCTTAGGACTAGCGGGCCCCAAAGAGACCCAGTACTTC
>14|TRBJ1-1|-|-|TRBV5-5
CASSFHRVDTEAFF
TGTGCCAGCAGCTTTCATCGGGTGGACACTGAAGCTTTCTTT
>16|TRBJ1-2|-|-|TRBV7-2
CASSLRAGLANYGYTF
TGTGCCAGCAGCTTAAGGGCGGGCTTAGCTAACTATGGCTACACCTTC
>14|TRBJ2-2|once|TRBD1|TRBV28
CASSSATGVGELFF
TGTGCCAGCAGTAGCGCGACAGGGGTCGGGGAGCTGTTTTTT
>15|TRBJ2-5|-|-|TRBV11-1
CASSQVRELGETQYF
TGTGCCAGCAGCCAAGTCAGAGAACTCGGGGAGACCCAGTACTTC
>15|TRBJ2-2|-|-|TRBV27
CASSSGSTNTGELFF
TGTGCCAGCAGTTCTGGCTCCACGAACACCGGGGAGCTGTTTTTT